The 16 T cell receptor beta chains presented below share a single source sample, sequenced in a study of blood T cell repertoires in COVID-19. Measured with immunoSEQ multiplex PCR; TCRdb has only the in-frame clones, and not every one. The profile shows a few hundred thousand clones, roughly 91% of them singletons. Sequencing input: PBMCs or T cells enriched from blood (not recorded which). The receptors originated from a woman under 40 who had recovered from COVID-19.

The rearrangement joins TRBV6-1 to TRBJ2-7; 7 bases line up with TRBD1. CDR1 is MNHNS and CDR2 is SASEGT in the germline V gene. This CDR3 comprises 14 residues. J gave up 7 bases and V 5 bases, and 11 bases lay outside the gene matches. As DNA, the CDR3 is TGTGCCAGCAGTTCGCCGGGACAGTGGATTGAGCAGTACTTC. Amino acids: CASSSPGQWIEQYF.

In regard to this clone: Distinct nucleotide sequences in the sample also encode this CDR3. The chain joins TRBV28 to TRBJ1-2, with 11 bases matching TRBD1. Germline CDR1 MDHEN, CDR2 SYDVKM. V was clipped by 2 bases and J by 3 bases; unmatched bases: 2. The CDR3 has 15 amino acids. The CDR3 nucleotides read TGTGCCAGCAGTTTAGGGACAGGGGGTGACTATGGCTACACCTTC. Protein: CASSLGTGGDYGYTF.

The chain joins TRBV5-1 to TRBJ2-5, with 9 positions matching TRBD2. CDR3 length: 15 amino acids. The V gene's germline CDR1 is SGHRS and CDR2 YFSETQ. V was pared by 4 bases and J by 3 bases, with 7 bases of the junction left unmatched. The CDR3 protein is CASSNSGRTEETQYF. For the CDR3, the DNA is TGCGCCAGCAGCAATAGCGGGAGAACAGAAGAGACCCAGTACTTC.

This clone was picked up one time. The J gene is TRBJ2-1, the V gene TRBV5-6; 12 nucleotides match TRBD1. CDR1 and CDR2 (germline): SGHDT, YYEEEE. V gave up 3 bases and J gave up 8 bases; unmatched junction bases: 12. CDR3 length: 17 amino acids. Here the CDR3 DNA reads TGTGCCAGCAGCTCCCTGGCGGGACAGGGGGCTAAGCATGAGCAGTTCTTC. It codes for CASSSLAGQGAKHEQFF.

The J gene is TRBJ1-6, the V gene TRBV24-1; D is unresolved. CDR3 length equals 17 residues. Deletions cut 1 base from V and 11 bases from J, with 20 bases between. From germline, CDR1 is KGHDR and CDR2 SFDVKD. The CDR3 DNA is TGTGCCACCAGTGATTTCCAACGTTGGGAGGGAACGCCACCCCTCCACTTT. Translating it yields CATSDFQRWEGTPPLHF.

The V call is TRBV9, the J call TRBJ2-7, with 11 bases lining up with TRBD2. J gave up 4 bases and V 2 bases, and 5 bases lay outside the gene matches. CDR1 is SGDLS, CDR2 YYNGEE, per germline. CDR3 length: 15 amino acids. The CDR3 sequence is CASSVRLAGWYEQYF. CDR3 sequence (DNA): TGTGCCAGCAGCGTCCGACTAGCGGGATGGTACGAGCAGTACTTC.

The rearrangement uses TRBV29-1 and TRBJ2-3; 12 bases fit TRBD2. Losses at the gene ends were 6 bases for V and 4 bases for J; bases not matched to a gene: 5. CDR3 length: 14 amino acids. The V gene's germline CDR1 is SQVTM and CDR2 ANQGSEA. The CDR3 DNA reads TGCAGCGTCAGAGCTAGCGGGAGGGCAGATACGCAGTATTTT. Protein product: CSVRASGRADTQYF.

This clone turned up a few times. The chain carries TRBV5-4 and TRBJ2-2; D gene uncertain. Germline CDR1 is SGHNT and CDR2 is YYREEE (reference sequence). This CDR3 spans 14 amino acids. Trimming removed 4 bases from V and 6 bases from J, with 13 bases in between. CDR3 residues: CASSAIVFSGELFF. CDR3 DNA: TGTGCCAGCAGCGCTATAGTATTTTCCGGGGAGCTGTTTTTT.

The chain couples TRBV7-9 to TRBJ1-2; 7 bases map to TRBD1. The J segment lost 0 bases and the V segment lost 5 bases, leaving 6 bases of the junction unmatched. The CDR3 loop spans 15 amino acids. Germline assignment: CDR1 SEHNR and CDR2 FQNEAQ (reference sequence). CDR3 sequence: CASSLGQAANYGYTF. CDR3 DNA: TGTGCCAGCAGCCTCGGACAGGCAGCTAACTATGGCTACACCTTC.

The V and J genes are TRBV27 and TRBJ2-7, with 11 bases aligning to TRBD1. Germline V gene lookup returns CDR1 MNHEY and CDR2 SMNVEV (reference sequence). V dropped 5 bases and J dropped 7; count of bases not matched to a gene: 10. The CDR3 runs 15 residues. The CDR3, as DNA: TGTGCCAGCAGTCTAGGGACAGGGGGTTCTTCAGAGCAGTACTTC. Residues: CASSLGTGGSSEQYF.

The V and J genes are TRBV29-1 and TRBJ2-7, with 7 nucleotides matching TRBD1. Per germline, CDR1 SQVTM and CDR2 ANQGSEA. Trimming took 6 bases from V and 4 from J; bases not matched to a gene: 3. This CDR3 comprises 11 residues. The CDR3 DNA reads as TGCAGCGTGATGACAGGGTACGAGCAGTACTTC. Encoded protein: CSVMTGYEQYF.

V usage is TRBV7-6 and J usage is TRBJ2-7; TRBD2 aligns across 8 bases. The CDR3 is made up of 16 amino acids. Germline CDR1 is SGHVS and CDR2 is FNYEAQ. After removal of 5 bases from V and 0 bases from J, the junction contained 9 bases not matched to a gene. The CDR3 DNA reads as TGTGCCAGCAGCCCCCGCGAGCGGGAGAACTCCTACGAGCAGTACTTC. Protein sequence: CASSPRERENSYEQYF.

The chain couples TRBV12-3 or TRBV12-4 to TRBJ1-2; the D is unclear. The ends were cut back, 1 base at V and 7 bases at J, with 10 bases in the middle. This CDR3 comprises 13 residues. In nucleotides, the CDR3 is TGTGCCAGCAGTTTAGATAGAGAGCGTGGCTACACCTTC. It yields the protein CASSLDRERGYTF.

This clone was detected only a few times. For the CDR3, the DNA is TGTGCCAGCAGCCGAGGGGTCGCGGGGTCACCCCTCCACTTT. Amino acid sequence: CASSRGVAGSPLHF. The rearrangement uses TRBV7-9 and TRBJ1-6; possibly TRBD1 for D (5 bases). Germline assignment: CDR1 SEHNR and CDR2 FQNEAQ (reference sequence). CDR3 length: 14 residues. Trimming stripped 5 bases from V and 10 bases from J, with 15 bases between.

The chain joins TRBV27 to TRBJ1-6; TRBD1 matches 10 bases. This CDR3 is 16 amino acids long. Germline CDR1 is MNHEY and CDR2 is SMNVEV (reference sequence). The ends lost 0 bases at V and 8 bases at J; junction bases unmatched: 4. This chain's CDR3 is CASSLSGTGAYSPLHF. The CDR3 nucleotides read TGTGCCAGCAGTTTATCGGGGACAGGGGCCTATTCACCCCTCCACTTT.

The rearrangement links TRBV10-3 to TRBJ1-4; D remains ambiguous. The length of the CDR3 is 12 residues. V lost 5 bases and J lost 3, with 4 bases in between. CDR1 and CDR2 (germline): ENHRY, SYGVKD. CDR3 nucleotides: TGTGCCATCAGTTCGTCTAATGAAAAACTGTTTTTT. Protein sequence: CAISSSNEKLFF.